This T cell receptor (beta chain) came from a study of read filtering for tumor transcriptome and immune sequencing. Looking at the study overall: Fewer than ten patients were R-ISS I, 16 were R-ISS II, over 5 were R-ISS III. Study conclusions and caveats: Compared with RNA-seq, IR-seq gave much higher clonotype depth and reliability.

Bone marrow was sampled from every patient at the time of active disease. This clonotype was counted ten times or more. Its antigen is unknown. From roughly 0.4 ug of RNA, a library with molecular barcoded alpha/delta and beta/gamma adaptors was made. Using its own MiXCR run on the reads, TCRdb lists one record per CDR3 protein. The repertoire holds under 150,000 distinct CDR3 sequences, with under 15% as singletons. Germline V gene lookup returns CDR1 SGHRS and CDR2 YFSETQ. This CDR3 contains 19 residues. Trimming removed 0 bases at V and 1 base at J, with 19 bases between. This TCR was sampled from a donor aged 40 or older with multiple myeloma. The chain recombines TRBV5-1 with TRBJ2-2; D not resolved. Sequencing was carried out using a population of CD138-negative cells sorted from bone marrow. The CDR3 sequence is CASSLAPGFGLENTGELFF. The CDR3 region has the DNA TGCGCCAGCAGCTTGGCCCCTGGTTTCGGGCTCGAGAACACCGGGGAGCTGTTTTTT.